This T cell receptor beta chain was observed in a study of Ad26.COV2.S vaccination and SARS-CoV-2 variants (dated by TCRdb to the early 2020s). For the study in its entirety: Vaccine-arm donors were drawn from COV1001, a multicentre, randomized, double-blind, placebo-controlled phase I-IIa trial of Ad26.COV2.S in healthy adults. Ad26.COV2.S was administered intramuscularly at 5 x 10^10 or 1 x 10^11 viral particles, either as a single shot or as two shots given 56 days apart. Sequencing of the TCRbeta repertoire served to evaluate the specificity and breadth of SARS-CoV-2-reactive T cell receptors following Ad26.COV2.S vaccination. The TCR-sequenced set comprised approximately 32 samples: around 20 Ad26.COV2.S vaccine recipients, 5 placebo recipients and 8 SARS-CoV-2 convalescent individuals. Trial participants were randomized into five groups of five: low-dose or high-dose Ad26.COV2.S given once or twice, or placebo on both occasions. Blinding of investigators to trial group allocation was maintained during experiments and outcome assessment. General study outcomes and caveats: Non-spike TCR breadth was comparable between vaccine and placebo recipients, consistent with the vaccine containing only spike. Comparing responses between vaccine doses or regimens was not something the study was powered to do. Ad26.COV2.S recipients had higher spike-specific TCR breadth than placebo recipients (P = 0.0014). After vaccination, substantial breadth of spike-specific CD8+ and CD4+ T cell responses was reported. The authors noted that the TCR breadth and depth analyses may have underestimated total T cell responses.

The immunoSEQ Assay was the method used to sequence TCRbeta CDR3 regions. After extraction, genomic DNA underwent amplification by bias-controlled multiplex PCR, followed by high-throughput sequencing. Processing in the source paper ran as follows. To quantify the absolute abundance of every unique TCRbeta CDR3 region, sequences were collapsed and filtered. T cell fraction was estimated by normalizing TCRbeta template counts to usable DNA, which was measured by amplifying reference genes present in all nucleated cells. Repertoire TCRs were annotated as SARS-CoV-2-specific when V gene, CDR3 amino acid sequence and J gene were exactly matched to a known reactive TCR set. The reference SARS-CoV-2 TCR set was obtained from MIRA and was filtered for enrichment in COVID-19-positive ImmuneCODE repertoires, whereby public or cross-reactive TCRs were removed. Drawing on the MIRA antigens, annotated TCRs were analysed further at the level of specific ORF or position within ORF. Breadth was defined as the number of annotated unique rearrangements divided by the total number of unique productive rearrangements, and depth was defined as the summed frequency of the annotated unique rearrangements. Two-sided Wilcoxon rank-sum tests were applied when comparing TCR breadth between groups. In its TCRdb copy, this immuneACCESS table keeps in-frame sequences only and misses some clones. Where compared with another copy, unresolved V genes explain less than half of these, and the others have no known cause. For V, J and clone size, that table is used; D and trimming come from the DNA. For this sample the table gives hundreds of thousands of clones, of which around 90% were detected only once. The leading ten clones occupy more than 10% of the sample.

The sample's treatment or condition label is to be understood as: roughly 20 received Ad26.COV2.S at low or high dose, single or two shots; 5 received placebo; per-sample allocation not given. For vaccine and placebo recipients, the sequenced repertoires came from samples collected on day 63 after the first injection. Between 29 July and 7 August 2020, Cohort 1b enrolled about 27 adults aged 18-55 years at one site in Boston, USA. As a vaccine, Ad26.COV2.S was a replication-incompetent adenovirus type 26 vector that expressed a prefusion-stabilized SARS-CoV-2 spike protein derived from the original Wuhan strain. On this clone: There is no known antigen for this receptor. No qualities accompany the bases; no much larger clone lies one base away.

Per the germline V gene, SNHLY is the CDR1 and FYNNEI is the CDR2. From the cysteine up to the phenylalanine, the CDR3 has a length of 13 residues. Kept here is only the CDR3 DNA, which spans 39 bases and is read in frame from base 1. V loses 4 bases of germline sequence and J loses 0 bases, and the interval between the two ends is 6 bases. The material was peripheral blood, obtained in a trial of Ad26.COV2.S vaccine versus placebo. This TCR came from a person between 18 and 59 years old who received the Ad26.COV2.S COVID-19 vaccine or a placebo. The rearranged segments are TRBV2 and TRBJ1-2; the D gene is unclear. The bases are TGTGCCAGCAGTGGGGCAGCTAACTATGGCTACACCTTC. This translates into CASSGAANYGYTF.